This TCR beta chain was sequenced during a study of OX40 agonist ivuxolimab in advanced cancers. Regarding the study as a whole: With doses of 0.1 to 3.0 mg/kg, CD4+ and CD8+ blood T cells had undergone clonal expansion by week 6. Relative to CD4+, CD8+ T cells held more expanded clones on average. Certain nonresponders additionally had low normalized T-cell clonal expansion.

Profiled with immunoSEQ multiplex PCR; TCRdb holds only in-frame clones, not every one. The data contain approximately 60,000 clones, approximately 86% of them seen just once; the ten biggest clones take up over 8.5%. A word on this clone: Antigen specificity is unknown.

With 5 bases removed from V and 3 bases from J, the gap between germline ends came to 19 bases. The CDR3 runs to 16 residues. Germline CDR1 and CDR2: MDHEN and SYDVKM. This material consisted of CD4+ or CD8+ T cells sorted from blood, taken in a trial of the OX40 agonist ivuxolimab. The chain is built from TRBV28 and TRBJ2-5; D ambiguous. This TCR came from an adult with an advanced solid tumor such as melanoma, head and neck, liver or kidney cancer. The CDR3 DNA reads as TGTGCCAGCAGTCCTTACCGTGGAGCCCCCAAAGAGACCCAGTACTTC. Translating gives CASSPYRGAPKETQYF.